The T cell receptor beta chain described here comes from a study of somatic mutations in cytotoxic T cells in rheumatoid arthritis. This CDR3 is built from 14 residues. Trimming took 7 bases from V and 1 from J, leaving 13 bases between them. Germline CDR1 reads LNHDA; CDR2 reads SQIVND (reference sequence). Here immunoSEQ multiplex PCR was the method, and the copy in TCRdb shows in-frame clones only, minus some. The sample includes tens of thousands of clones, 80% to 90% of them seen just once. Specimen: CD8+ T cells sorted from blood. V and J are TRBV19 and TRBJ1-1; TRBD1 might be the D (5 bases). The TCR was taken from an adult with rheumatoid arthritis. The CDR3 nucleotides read TGTGCCAGTAAGGTCAGGGAACCGAACACTGAAGCTTTCTTT. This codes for CASKVREPNTEAFF.